This is a list of T cell receptor beta chains from one sample in a study of HIV-infected children after antiretroviral therapy interruption. Each CDR3 protein gets one entry after TCRdb re-called the 3' RACE reads with MiXCR. This table holds tens of thousands of distinct CDR3 sequences, around 4.7% found once. Sample: CD45RA+ CD4+ T cells from PBMCs, pooled from several time points, taken from a donor given antiretroviral therapy, either interrupted or continuous. The receptors shown here come from a pool of human donors with HIV. Each CDR3 is given with its conserved first and last residue. The D gene is left open where the match is weak. Some rows have no size entry. The others give once, few or many, or a class for an expanded clone.

>14|NA|TRBV7-9|TRBJ2-3|many
TGTGCCAGCAGCCTTCCTTCAGGGACAGATACGCAGTATTTT
CASSLPSGTDTQYF
>12|NA|TRBV12-3/TRBV12-4|TRBJ2-7|many
TGTGCCAGCAGTTTCGGAGGGCCCGAGCAGTACTTC
CASSFGGPEQYF
>14|NA|TRBV20-1|TRBJ2-7|many
TGCAGTGCTAGAAGCCAGTTGGCCTCCTACGAGCAGTACTTC
CSARSQLASYEQYF
>13|NA|TRBV7-3|TRBJ1-2|few
TGTGCCAGCAGCTTAAAGGGGCGCGAGGGCTACACCTTC
CASSLKGREGYTF
>13|TRBD1|TRBV12-3/TRBV12-4|TRBJ1-2|NA
TGTGCCAGCAGTTTCAACAGGGGACATGGCTACACCTTC
CASSFNRGHGYTF
>14|NA|TRBV28|TRBJ2-7|many
TGTGCCAGCAGTAAAGAACGCCCAGGGGCCGAGCAGTACTTC
CASSKERPGAEQYF
>13|TRBD2|TRBV7-6|TRBJ2-7|few
TGTGCCAGCAGCTTAGGGGCTAGCGGGGAGCAGTACTTC
CASSLGASGEQYF
>16|NA|TRBV5-1|TRBJ1-2|many
TGCGCCAGCAGCTTGGGGGGGGGCCCGTATGACTATGGCTACACCTTC
CASSLGGGPYDYGYTF
>14|NA|TRBV21-1|TRBJ1-5|NA
TGTGCCAGCAGCCCCTATCCGGGCAGTCAGCCCCAGCATTTT
CASSPYPGSQPQHF
>14|TRBD2|TRBV5-1|TRBJ2-7|many
TGCGCCAGCAGCTTGAAGGGAGGGTCTGGGGAGCAGTACTTC
CASSLKGGSGEQYF
>12|NA|TRBV5-6|TRBJ2-2|many
TGTGCCAGCAGCTTGGTTGGCGGGGAGCTGTTTTTT
CASSLVGGELFF
>15|NA|TRBV7-2|TRBJ2-3|NA
TGTGCCAGCAGCTTAATTGGCGGATACACAGATACGCAGTATTTT
CASSLIGGYTDTQYF
>12|NA|TRBV5-1|TRBJ2-3|NA
TGCGCCAGCAGCTTGGATCTATCAACGCAGTATTTT
CASSLDLSTQYF
>14|TRBD1|TRBV12-3/TRBV12-4|TRBJ1-2|many
TGTGCCAGCAGTCGGACAGGGGGGCAAGGGGGCTACACCTTC
CASSRTGGQGGYTF
>12|NA|TRBV19|TRBJ1-2|NA
TGTGCCAGTAGTCGGCAGGGGAGCGGCTACACCTTC
CASSRQGSGYTF
>12|NA|TRBV30|TRBJ1-1|many
TGTGCCTGGAGTATTGGGACTTCCTCGGCTTTCTTT
CAWSIGTSSAFF
>13|NA|TRBV12-3/TRBV12-4|TRBJ1-1|many
TGTGCCAGCAGTGGTGCTCTGAACACTGAAGCTTTCTTT
CASSGALNTEAFF
>17|NA|TRBV12-5|TRBJ1-5|many
TGTGCTAGTGGCCCTTCAACAGGGCAAGTAGGCGGTCAGCCCCAGCATTTT
CASGPSTGQVGGQPQHF
>15|TRBD1|TRBV6-1|TRBJ2-1|many
TGTGCCAGCAGCCCGACAGGGAGCTCCTACAATGAGCAGTTCTTC
CASSPTGSSYNEQFF
>15|NA|TRBV12-3/TRBV12-4|TRBJ2-1|many
TGTGCCAGCAGTTTTCAGGATTCGTCCTACAATGAGCAGTTCTTC
CASSFQDSSYNEQFF
>16|TRBD2|TRBV2|TRBJ2-3|many
TGTGCCAGCAGTAGGCTAGCGGGGGGGAGCACAGATACGCAGTATTTT
CASSRLAGGSTDTQYF
>13|NA|TRBV12-3/TRBV12-4|TRBJ1-1|many
TGTGCCAGCAGTCCCACAGGGTCCACTGAAGCTTTCTTT
CASSPTGSTEAFF
>13|NA|TRBV7-6|TRBJ1-3|many
TGTGCCAGCAGCCCCACGGTTGGAAACACCATATATTTT
CASSPTVGNTIYF
>13|NA|TRBV29-1|TRBJ1-1|many
TGCAGCGTTAAGAGGGGTAGGGACACTGAAGCTTTCTTT
CSVKRGRDTEAFF
>15|TRBD1|TRBV5-3|TRBJ2-2|NA
TGTGCCAGAAGCTCCGGACAGGGGTACACCGGGGAGCTGTTTTTT
CARSSGQGYTGELFF
>13|NA|TRBV27|TRBJ2-7|NA
TGTGCCAGCAGTTTCACGGGACTTAGGGAGCAGTACTTC
CASSFTGLREQYF
>14|NA|TRBV9|TRBJ2-2|many
TGTGCCAGCAGCGTAGATCGGGACACCGGGGAGCTGTTTTTT
CASSVDRDTGELFF
>14|NA|TRBV20-1|TRBJ2-7|many
TGCAGTGCTAGTCCCTCGAGAATTCCCTACGAGCAGTACTTC
CSASPSRIPYEQYF
>17|TRBD2|TRBV9|TRBJ2-5|NA
TGTGCCAGCAGCGAGGGGCTAGCGGGGGGGGCGGGAGAGACCCAGTACTTC
CASSEGLAGGAGETQYF
>14|TRBD1|TRBV24-1|TRBJ2-2|NA
TGTGCCACCAACAGGGGGGAGAACACCGGGGAGCTGTTTTTT
CATNRGENTGELFF
>15|NA|TRBV19|TRBJ2-2|many
TGTGCCAGTAGAGACATGGGACTTTACACCGGGGAGCTGTTTTTT
CASRDMGLYTGELFF
>15|NA|TRBV7-8|TRBJ2-7|many
TGTGCCAGCAGCCTAGGGGGGACGGAAGTTTACGAGCAGTACTTC
CASSLGGTEVYEQYF
>15|NA|TRBV3-1|TRBJ1-5|NA
TGTGCCAGCAGCCAAGGTCCCAAACTGGGTCAGCCCCAGCATTTT
CASSQGPKLGQPQHF
>16|NA|TRBV3-1|TRBJ1-3|many
TGTGCCAGCAGCCATTCGAGCCACTCTATTGGAAACACCATATATTTT
CASSHSSHSIGNTIYF
>13|NA|TRBV6-4|TRBJ1-2|many
TGTGCCAGCAGTCCGGGAGAGGCAGGAGGCTACACCTTC
CASSPGEAGGYTF
>14|TRBD1|TRBV2|TRBJ2-2|many
TGTGCCAGCAGTGGGACAGGGAAAACCGGGGAGCTGTTTTTT
CASSGTGKTGELFF
>13|NA|TRBV28|TRBJ2-1|many
TGTGCCAGCAGCCGGGTACCTAAGGATGAGCAGTTCTTC
CASSRVPKDEQFF
>16|TRBD1|TRBV25-1|TRBJ1-1|many
TGTGCCAGCAGTGAGGACAGGGGCCGCCTAAACACTGAAGCTTTCTTT
CASSEDRGRLNTEAFF
>13|NA|TRBV12-3/TRBV12-4|TRBJ1-4|many
TGTGCCAGCGACGCCCCCCCGGATGAAAAACTGTTTTTT
CASDAPPDEKLFF
>14|NA|TRBV3-1|TRBJ1-2|many
TGTGCCAGCAGCCAAGTACCGAAGCTCTATGGCTACACCTTC
CASSQVPKLYGYTF
>16|NA|TRBV20-1|TRBJ1-6|many
TGCAGTGCTAGAGACAACAGGGTCTCCTATAATTCACCCCTCCACTTT
CSARDNRVSYNSPLHF
>13|NA|TRBV20-1|TRBJ1-5|many
TGCAGTGCTAGACCCCCTGGCAATCAGCCCCAGCATTTT
CSARPPGNQPQHF
>21|TRBD2|TRBV5-1|TRBJ2-1|many
TGCGCCAGCAGCTTGTCCCTTCTTAGCGGGGGGTCCCTCTCAACTTACAATGAGCAGTTCTTC
CASSLSLLSGGSLSTYNEQFF
>15|NA|TRBV4-2|TRBJ1-1|many
TGTGCCAGCAGCTCCGGGGAAACCGAGAACACTGAAGCTTTCTTT
CASSSGETENTEAFF
>13|NA|TRBV29-1|TRBJ2-4|many
TGCAGCGTTCGGGCAGGGACCCCAAACATTCAGTACTTC
CSVRAGTPNIQYF
>14|NA|TRBV4-2|TRBJ1-5|many
TGTGCCAGCAGCCAAGATGGAACACAGCAGCCCCAGCATTTT
CASSQDGTQQPQHF
>14|NA|TRBV12-3/TRBV12-4|TRBJ1-1|NA
TGTGCCAGCTCCGAGGGCCACGGGAACACTGAAGCTTTCTTT
CASSEGHGNTEAFF
>16|NA|TRBV18|TRBJ1-1|many
TGTGCCAGCTCACCAACTAACAGGGCGGAGAGCACTGAAGCTTTCTTT
CASSPTNRAESTEAFF
>16|NA|TRBV29-1|TRBJ1-5|NA
TGCAGCGTTGAAGATCTGACCGAACGGAGCAATCAGCCCCAGCATTTT
CSVEDLTERSNQPQHF
>16|NA|TRBV6-1|TRBJ1-5|many
TGTGCCAGCAGTGAAGCTACGACAGGCTCAGGACAGCCCCAGCATTTT
CASSEATTGSGQPQHF
>12|NA|TRBV11-2|TRBJ2-1|many
TGTGCCAGCAGCTTAATAGGGGTTGAGCAGTTCTTC
CASSLIGVEQFF
>13|NA|TRBV11-1|TRBJ2-5|many
TGTGCCAGCAGCTCTACACCAGGCGAGACCCAGTACTTC
CASSSTPGETQYF
>15|TRBD1|TRBV6-9|TRBJ1-4|many
TGTGCCAGCAGGCCACCTGACAGGGTCCCCGGAAAACTGTTTTTT
CASRPPDRVPGKLFF
>13|NA|TRBV20-1|TRBJ2-1|many
TGCAGTGCTAGCCCCCAACAGGAGGGTGAGCAGTTCTTC
CSASPQQEGEQFF
>15|NA|TRBV2|TRBJ2-1|many
TGTGCCAGCAGTGAGGACACGTTCTCTTACAATGAGCAGTTCTTC
CASSEDTFSYNEQFF
>14|NA|TRBV20-1|TRBJ1-2|many
TGCAGTGCTCTATATCCGGGACGGAACTATGGCTACACCTTC
CSALYPGRNYGYTF
>13|NA|TRBV29-1|TRBJ2-2|NA
TGCAGCGTGGACAAAATGAACACCGGGGAGCTGTTTTTT
CSVDKMNTGELFF
>14|TRBD1|TRBV12-5|TRBJ2-7|many
TGTGCTAGTGGTTTCAGGGACAGCTCCTACGAGCAGTACTTC
CASGFRDSSYEQYF
>14|NA|TRBV9|TRBJ2-3|many
TGTGCCAGCAGCGTTCGGCTTTACACAGATACGCAGTATTTT
CASSVRLYTDTQYF